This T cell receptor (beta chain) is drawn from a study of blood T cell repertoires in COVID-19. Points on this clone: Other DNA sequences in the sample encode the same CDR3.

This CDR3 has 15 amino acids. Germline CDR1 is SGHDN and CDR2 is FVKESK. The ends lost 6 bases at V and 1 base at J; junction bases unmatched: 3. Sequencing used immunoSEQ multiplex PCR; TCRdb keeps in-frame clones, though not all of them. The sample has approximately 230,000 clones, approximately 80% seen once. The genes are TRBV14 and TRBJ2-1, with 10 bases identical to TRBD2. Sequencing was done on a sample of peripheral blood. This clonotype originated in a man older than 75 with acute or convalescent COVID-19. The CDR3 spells CASRSTSGSYNEQFF. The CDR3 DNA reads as TGTGCCAGCAGGTCGACTAGCGGGTCCTACAATGAGCAGTTCTTC.